This TCR beta chain came from a study of T cells in tuberculosis. The V gene's germline CDR1 is MNHEY and CDR2 SMNVEV (reference sequence). V lost 1 base to trimming and J lost 7 bases, with 10 bases between them. The CDR3 consists of 13 residues. After thawing and overnight rest, PBMC were stained with GMM-loaded CD1B tetramer, viability dye and anti-CD3 for sorting. The lipid loaded on the CD1B tetramers was C32 glucose monomycolate from Rhodococcus equi. Clones were sequenced by immunoSEQ multiplex PCR, and TCRdb holds only the in-frame ones, with some missing. This sample has approximately 60,000 clones, with around 86% found just once.

Sequences were obtained from CD1b-GMM tetramer-negative cells sorted from PBMCs. The genes are TRBV27 and TRBJ1-2; D ambiguous. This TCR derives from an adult woman with latent tuberculosis. For the CDR3, the DNA is TGTGCCAGCAGTTTATACTCTTCCTCTGGCTACACCTTC. Its translation: CASSLYSSSGYTF.